This is a list of T cell receptor beta chains from one sample in a study of CD8+CD57+ T cells in acquired aplastic anemia. TCRdb called the reads again in MiXCR, with one record for every CDR3 protein. The table has approximately 470,000 distinct CDR3 sequences, more than 25% seen once. Sequencing was done on a sample of sorted CD4+, CD8+, or CD8+CD57+ T cells (not recorded which) from PBMCs. These receptors all stem from a human donor with aplastic anemia. The CDR3 runs from the conserved cysteine through the conserved F or W. D genes are given only for firm matches. The size field is filled for only some rows; it gives once, few, many or a size class.

V: TRBV2
size: many
D: TRBD1
J: TRBJ1-2
DNA: TGTGCCAGCAGCTCGACTATTAGACAGGGGATTAACTATGGCTACACCTTC
CDR3: CASSSTIRQGINYGYTF

V: TRBV6-5
size: few
D: .
J: TRBJ2-7
DNA: TGTGCCAGCAGTTATGGGACTCCGAGGGACGAGCAGTACTTC
CDR3: CASSYGTPRDEQYF

V: TRBV11-1
size: .
D: .
J: TRBJ2-1
DNA: TGTGCCAGCAGCTTAGTAGGGGACGTCCGGGACTCGACCTACAATGAGCAGTTCTTC
CDR3: CASSLVGDVRDSTYNEQFF

V: TRBV20-1
size: many
D: TRBD1
J: TRBJ1-2
DNA: TGCAGTGCTTCCGGGACAGCTTATGGCTACACCTTC
CDR3: CSASGTAYGYTF

V: TRBV7-8
size: many
D: .
J: TRBJ1-2
DNA: TGTGCCAGCAGCCCCCGCTTGGGGACGCTGGGCTATGGCTACACCTTC
CDR3: CASSPRLGTLGYGYTF

V: TRBV5-6
size: once
D: .
J: TRBJ1-5
DNA: TGTGCCAGCAGCTTGTACGGGCCGCACTATAGCGATCAGCCCCAGCATTTT
CDR3: CASSLYGPHYSDQPQHF

V: TRBV7-7
size: .
D: TRBD2
J: TRBJ2-1
DNA: TGTACTAGCAGCTTAGATAGCGGGGGGGCGAATGAGCAGTTCTTC
CDR3: CTSSLDSGGANEQFF

V: TRBV14
size: many
D: .
J: TRBJ1-2
DNA: TGTGCCAGCAGCCAGCAGGGGATGAGGGGCTACACCTTC
CDR3: CASSQQGMRGYTF

V: TRBV29-1
size: .
D: TRBD2
J: TRBJ2-7
DNA: TGCAGCGGCGGGACTAGCGGGAGCCACGAGCAGTACTTC
CDR3: CSGGTSGSHEQYF

V: TRBV7-2
size: few
D: TRBD2
J: TRBJ2-7
DNA: TGTGCCAGCGGCCCTCAAAGGGCTAGCGGCTACGAGCAGTACTTC
CDR3: CASGPQRASGYEQYF

V: TRBV28
size: .
D: .
J: TRBJ1-6
DNA: TGTGCCAGCAGTTTTTCCAATAATTCACCCCTCCACTTT
CDR3: CASSFSNNSPLHF

V: TRBV7-9
size: many
D: .
J: TRBJ1-2
DNA: TGTGCCAGCAGCTTAGATGGGCGGCTCTATGGCTACACCTTC
CDR3: CASSLDGRLYGYTF

V: TRBV7-9
size: many
D: .
J: TRBJ1-6
DNA: TGTGCCAGCAGCTTACCCATACTGGGGTCACCCCTCCACTTT
CDR3: CASSLPILGSPLHF

V: TRBV20-1
size: many
D: .
J: TRBJ2-7
DNA: TGCAGTGCTAGAGATGGGACCTCCTACGAGCAGTACTTC
CDR3: CSARDGTSYEQYF

V: TRBV29-1
size: .
D: .
J: TRBJ2-5
DNA: TGCAGCTTTTCCTTACAGGCCCAAGAGACCCAGTACTTC
CDR3: CSFSLQAQETQYF

V: TRBV11-1
size: .
D: TRBD1
J: TRBJ2-1
DNA: TGTGCCAGCAGCTTGGACAGGGGGCCGGATGAGCAGTTCTTC
CDR3: CASSLDRGPDEQFF

V: TRBV2
size: few
D: TRBD2
J: TRBJ2-7
DNA: TGTGCCAGCAGCCGAGAAGCGGGAGGGAGCGGCGAGCAGTACTTC
CDR3: CASSREAGGSGEQYF

V: TRBV6-1
size: few
D: TRBD2
J: TRBJ2-1
DNA: TGTGCCAGCAGTGTGGGCGGGGGGTACTACAATGAGCAGTTCTTC
CDR3: CASSVGGGYYNEQFF

V: TRBV6-2/TRBV6-3
size: .
D: TRBD1
J: TRBJ2-7
DNA: TGTGCCAGCACTATCGCAGGGGGCGGATCCTACGAGCAGTACTTC
CDR3: CASTIAGGGSYEQYF

V: TRBV20-1
size: .
D: TRBD1
J: TRBJ2-5
DNA: TGCAGTGCTAGTAGACCCGGCAGGGGGCATTCAGGGGAGGAGACCCAGTACTTC
CDR3: CSASRPGRGHSGEETQYF

V: TRBV29-1
size: .
D: .
J: TRBJ1-1
DNA: TGCAGCGTTGCACAACGAAACACTGAAGCTTTCTTT
CDR3: CSVAQRNTEAFF

V: TRBV20-1
size: many
D: .
J: TRBJ1-2
DNA: TGCAGTGCTAGTGTTTCTCGGCATAACTATGGCTACACCTTC
CDR3: CSASVSRHNYGYTF

V: TRBV15
size: many
D: .
J: TRBJ2-1
DNA: TGTGCCACCAGCAGAGATCCCCGAAGGGCGCGGTACAATGAGCAGTTCTTC
CDR3: CATSRDPRRARYNEQFF

V: TRBV9
size: few
D: TRBD2
J: TRBJ2-3
DNA: TGTGCCAGCAGCCCAGGGACTAGAGGAGATACGCAGTATTTT
CDR3: CASSPGTRGDTQYF

V: TRBV25-1
size: .
D: .
J: TRBJ2-1
DNA: TGTGCCAGCAGTGGTGACACCGGGACGCAATACAATGAGCAGTTCTTC
CDR3: CASSGDTGTQYNEQFF

V: TRBV2
size: once
D: .
J: TRBJ1-1
DNA: TGTGCCAGCCGCTGGGACATCGGGCAACCTGAAGCTTTCTTT
CDR3: CASRWDIGQPEAFF

V: TRBV24-1
size: many
D: TRBD1
J: TRBJ2-5
DNA: TGTGCCACCAGTGATTCGGGACAAGCAGGGGGTTGGGAGACCCAGTACTTC
CDR3: CATSDSGQAGGWETQYF

V: TRBV10-3
size: .
D: .
J: TRBJ2-7
DNA: TGTGCCATCAGCGTTAGCAATCAGCCCCAGCAGTACTTC
CDR3: CAISVSNQPQQYF

V: TRBV20-1
size: few
D: TRBD2
J: TRBJ2-1
DNA: TGCAGTGCCAACCCTAGCGGGGGATACAATGAGCAGTTCTTC
CDR3: CSANPSGGYNEQFF

V: TRBV7-9
size: many
D: .
J: TRBJ2-5
DNA: TGTGCCAGCAGTTTACCGTACCAAGAGACCCAGTACTTC
CDR3: CASSLPYQETQYF

V: TRBV27
size: .
D: .
J: TRBJ2-7
DNA: TGTGCCAGCAGGTCGCTCTCAGCCTACGAGCAGTACTTC
CDR3: CASRSLSAYEQYF

V: TRBV20-1
size: many
D: .
J: TRBJ1-3
DNA: TGCAGTGCTAGTGGAGGGACGCTTGGAAACACCATATATTTT
CDR3: CSASGGTLGNTIYF

V: TRBV25-1
size: .
D: .
J: TRBJ2-6
DNA: TGTGCCAGCACGGGGGTCCACTCTGGGGCCAACGTCCTGACTTTC
CDR3: CASTGVHSGANVLTF

V: TRBV2
size: .
D: .
J: TRBJ1-2
DNA: TGTGCCAGCAAACAGGGCTGGGGTGGCTACACCTTC
CDR3: CASKQGWGGYTF

V: TRBV6-1
size: many
D: .
J: TRBJ1-2
DNA: TGTGCCAGCAGTGCTGGGGTGGGCTACACCTTC
CDR3: CASSAGVGYTF

V: TRBV4-2
size: .
D: TRBD1
J: TRBJ1-2
DNA: TGTGCCAGCAGGCAGCCGGGACAGGGTCCAGCTAACTATGGCTACACCTTC
CDR3: CASRQPGQGPANYGYTF

V: TRBV12-3/TRBV12-4
size: few
D: .
J: TRBJ1-3
DNA: TGTGCCAGCAGTTTAATGGCCTCTGGAAACACCATATATTTT
CDR3: CASSLMASGNTIYF

V: TRBV9
size: .
D: .
J: TRBJ2-3
DNA: TGTGCCAGCAGCGTAGGGCTAGCGCTGATCACAGATACGCAGTATTTT
CDR3: CASSVGLALITDTQYF

V: TRBV2
size: many
D: .
J: TRBJ2-5
DNA: TGTGCCAGCAGTGAAGCGGCGGGCGGCGAGACCCAGTACTTC
CDR3: CASSEAAGGETQYF

V: TRBV12-3/TRBV12-4
size: once
D: TRBD2
J: TRBJ2-4
DNA: TGTGCCAGCAGGCACCCGGGACTAGCGGGTTCACTAGCCAAAAACATTCAGTACTTC
CDR3: CASRHPGLAGSLAKNIQYF